This record covers a single T cell receptor (beta chain). The antigen is unknown. Each of the donors had around 9 milliliters of peripheral blood drawn into EDTA-treated Vacutainer tubes. These data come from a study of blood T cells in healthy people across ages. Study-wide points: The study found more naive CD4+ cells and higher diversity in long-lived than aged donors. Unsorted PBMCs blocked a conclusive comparison of naive and antigen-experienced cells.

Germline lookup yields CDR1 SGHRS and CDR2 YFSETQ. The CDR3 loop spans 15 amino acids. Trimming took off 2 bases at V and 2 bases at J, with 12 bases between the two ends. The authors ran a second PCR of roughly 6 to 12 cycles using a sample-barcoded 5' primer and a J-beta primer mix. Every single cDNA molecule received a tag from a template-switch adaptor with 12 random nucleotides. TCRdb re-called the 5' RACE reads with MiXCR, one entry per CDR3 protein. Among roughly 1.9 million distinct CDR3 sequences listed, about 39% were seen once. The sample consisted of blood. The V call is TRBV5-1, the J call TRBJ2-3, with unresolved D. The TCR comes from a human donor in good health. The CDR3 loop is CASSFLTALTDTQYF. The DNA of the CDR3 is TGCGCCAGCAGCTTCTTAACAGCTCTCACAGATACGCAGTATTTT.